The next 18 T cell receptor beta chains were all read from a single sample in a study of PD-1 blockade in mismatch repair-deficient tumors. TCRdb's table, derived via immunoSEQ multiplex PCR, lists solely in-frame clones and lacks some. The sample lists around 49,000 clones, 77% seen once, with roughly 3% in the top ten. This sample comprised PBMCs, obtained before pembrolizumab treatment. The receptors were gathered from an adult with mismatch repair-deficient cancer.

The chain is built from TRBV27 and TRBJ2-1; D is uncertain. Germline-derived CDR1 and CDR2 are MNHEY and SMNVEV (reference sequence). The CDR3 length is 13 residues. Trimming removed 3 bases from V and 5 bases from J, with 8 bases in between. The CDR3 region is CASSFSRHNEQFF. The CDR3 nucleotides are TGTGCCAGCAGTTTCTCCAGACACAATGAGCAGTTCTTC.

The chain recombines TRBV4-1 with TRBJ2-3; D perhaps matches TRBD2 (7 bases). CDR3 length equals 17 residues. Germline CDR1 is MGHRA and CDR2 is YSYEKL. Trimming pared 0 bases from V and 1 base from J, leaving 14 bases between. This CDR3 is CASSQDGGGGGTDTQYF. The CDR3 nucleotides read TGCGCCAGCAGCCAAGATGGGGGAGGGGGGGGCACAGATACGCAGTATTTT.

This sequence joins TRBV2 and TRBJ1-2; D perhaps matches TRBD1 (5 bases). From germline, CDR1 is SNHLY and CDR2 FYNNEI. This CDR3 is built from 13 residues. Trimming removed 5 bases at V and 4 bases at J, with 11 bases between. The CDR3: CASSSGHFYGYTF. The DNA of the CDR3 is TGTGCCAGCAGTTCCGGACACTTCTATGGCTACACCTTC.

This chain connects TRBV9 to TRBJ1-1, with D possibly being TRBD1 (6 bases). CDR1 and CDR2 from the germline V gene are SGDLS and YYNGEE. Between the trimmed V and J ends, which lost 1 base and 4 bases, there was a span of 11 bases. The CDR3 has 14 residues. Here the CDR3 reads CASSVSGEGTEAFF. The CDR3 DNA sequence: TGTGCCAGCAGCGTATCAGGGGAGGGCACTGAAGCTTTCTTT.

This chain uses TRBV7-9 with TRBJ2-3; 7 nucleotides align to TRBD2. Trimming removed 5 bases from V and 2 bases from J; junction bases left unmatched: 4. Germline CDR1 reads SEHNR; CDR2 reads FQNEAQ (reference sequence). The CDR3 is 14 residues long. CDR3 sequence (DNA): TGTGCCAGCAGCCCCAGCGGGAACACAGATACGCAGTATTTT. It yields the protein CASSPSGNTDTQYF. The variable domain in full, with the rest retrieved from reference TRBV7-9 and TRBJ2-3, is DTGVSQNPRHKITKRGQNVTFRCDPISEHNRLYWYRQTLGQGPEFLTYFQNEAQLEKSRLLSDRFSAERPKGSFSTLEIQRTEQGDSAMYLCASSPSGNTDTQYFGPGTRLTVL.

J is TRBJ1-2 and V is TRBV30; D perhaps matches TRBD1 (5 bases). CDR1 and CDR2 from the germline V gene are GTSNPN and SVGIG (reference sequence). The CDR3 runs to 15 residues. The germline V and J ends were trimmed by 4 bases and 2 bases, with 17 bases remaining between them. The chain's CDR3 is CAWTGRGRVNYGYTF. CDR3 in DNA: TGTGCCTGGACCGGGCGGGGCAGGGTGAACTATGGCTACACCTTC.

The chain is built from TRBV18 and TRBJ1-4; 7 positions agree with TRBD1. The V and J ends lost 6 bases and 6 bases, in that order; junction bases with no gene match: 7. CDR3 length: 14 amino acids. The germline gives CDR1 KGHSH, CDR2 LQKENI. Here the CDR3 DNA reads TGTGCCAGCTCCCCTAAGGGGACAGATGAAAAACTGTTTTTT. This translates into CASSPKGTDEKLFF.

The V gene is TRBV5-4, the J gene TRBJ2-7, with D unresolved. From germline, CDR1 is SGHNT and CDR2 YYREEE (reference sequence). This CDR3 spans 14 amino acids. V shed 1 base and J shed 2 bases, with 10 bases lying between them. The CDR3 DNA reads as TGTGCCAGCAGCTTGAAAGGGATTGCCTACGAGCAGTACTTC. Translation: CASSLKGIAYEQYF.

This CDR3 reads CASSPGTAGGTYEQYF. CDR3 bases: TGTGCCAGCAGCCCGGGGACGGCGGGAGGGACCTACGAGCAGTACTTC. The rearrangement joins TRBV7-9 to TRBJ2-7; 9 bases align to TRBD2. The CDR3 loop spans 16 amino acids. V shed 5 bases, J shed 2 bases, and the junction held 10 bases outside the gene matches. Per the germline V gene, CDR1 is SEHNR and CDR2 is FQNEAQ (reference sequence).

The CDR3 reads CASSFQGGTEAFF. CDR3 coding DNA: TGTGCCAGCTCATTCCAGGGGGGGACTGAAGCTTTCTTT. The rearrangement joins TRBV18 to TRBJ1-1; 7 bases are a match to TRBD1. The CDR3 extends over 13 amino acids. The ends lost 5 bases at V and 5 bases at J; junction bases unmatched: 5. CDR1 KGHSH and CDR2 LQKENI come from the germline V gene. Full variable domain (rest looked up from reference TRBV18 and TRBJ1-1): NAGVMQNPRHLVRRRGQEARLRCSPMKGHSHVYWYRQLPEEGLKFMVYLQKENIIDESGMPKERFSAEFPKEGPSILRIQQVVRGDSAAYFCASSFQGGTEAFFGQGTRLTVV.

The CDR3 reads CASSSGLAGYEQYF. In DNA, the CDR3 is TGTGCCAGCAGCTCGGGACTAGCGGGTTACGAGCAGTACTTC. The chain couples TRBV11-2 to TRBJ2-7; 12 bases fit TRBD2. Per the germline V gene, CDR1 is SGHAT and CDR2 is FQNNGV. The junction had 2 bases not matched to a gene; V was cut back by 4 bases and J by 4 bases. The CDR3 spans 14 residues.

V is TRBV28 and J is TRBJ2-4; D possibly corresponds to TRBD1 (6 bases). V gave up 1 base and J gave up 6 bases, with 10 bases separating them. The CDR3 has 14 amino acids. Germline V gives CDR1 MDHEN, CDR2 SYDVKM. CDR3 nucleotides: TGTGCCAGCAGTTTATTTACACAGGGAAACATTCAGTACTTC. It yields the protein CASSLFTQGNIQYF. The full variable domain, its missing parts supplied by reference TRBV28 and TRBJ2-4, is DVKVTQSSRYLVKRTGEKVFLECVQDMDHENMFWYRQDPGLGLRLIYFSYDVKMKEKGDIPEGYSVSREKKERFSLILESASTNQTSMYLCASSLFTQGNIQYFGAGTRLSVL.

The CDR3 loop reads CASSQAGTGLVGELFF. DNA for the CDR3: TGCGCCAGCAGTCAGGCCGGGACAGGGCTTGTCGGGGAGCTGTTTTTT. The chain uses TRBV23-1 and TRBJ2-2; 9 nucleotides agree with TRBD1. TRBV23-1 qualifies as an ORF whose function is uncertain. With V trimmed by 3 bases and J by 7 bases, 9 bases remained unmatched. The CDR3 runs 16 residues.

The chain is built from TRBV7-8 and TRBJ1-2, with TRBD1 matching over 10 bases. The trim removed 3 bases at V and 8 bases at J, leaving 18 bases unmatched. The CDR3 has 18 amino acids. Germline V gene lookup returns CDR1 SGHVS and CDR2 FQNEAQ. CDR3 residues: CASSLSPDGTGVRAGYTF. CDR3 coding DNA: TGTGCCAGCAGCTTGAGTCCGGACGGGACAGGGGTCCGTGCCGGCTACACCTTC.

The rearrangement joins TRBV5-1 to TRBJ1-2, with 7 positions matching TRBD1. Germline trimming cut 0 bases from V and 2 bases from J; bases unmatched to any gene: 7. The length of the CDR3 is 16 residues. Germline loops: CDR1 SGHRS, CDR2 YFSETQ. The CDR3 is CASSLVPGTENYGYTF. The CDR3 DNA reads TGCGCCAGCAGCTTGGTTCCCGGGACAGAAAACTATGGCTACACCTTC.

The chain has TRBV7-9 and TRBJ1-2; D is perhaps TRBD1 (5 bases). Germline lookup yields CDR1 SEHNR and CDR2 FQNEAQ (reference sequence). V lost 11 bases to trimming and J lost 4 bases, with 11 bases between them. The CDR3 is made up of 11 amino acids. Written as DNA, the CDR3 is TGTGCCTACGCGGGACCCTATGGCTACACCTTC. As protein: CAYAGPYGYTF. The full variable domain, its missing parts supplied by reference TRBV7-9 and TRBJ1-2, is DTGVSQNPRHKITKRGQNVTFRCDPISEHNRLYWYRQTLGQGPEFLTYFQNEAQLEKSRLLSDRFSAERPKGSFSTLEIQRTEQGDSAMYLCAYAGPYGYTFGSGTRLTVV.

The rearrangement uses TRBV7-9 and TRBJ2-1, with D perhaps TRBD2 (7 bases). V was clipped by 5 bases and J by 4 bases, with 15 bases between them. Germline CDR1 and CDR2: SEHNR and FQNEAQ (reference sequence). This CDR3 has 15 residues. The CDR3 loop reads CASSRGAGTYNEQFF. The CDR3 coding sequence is TGTGCCAGCAGCCGGGGGGCGGGGACTTACAATGAGCAGTTCTTC.

The CDR3 sequence: CATSRDRQATNEKLFF. The CDR3 nucleotides are TGTGCCACCAGCAGAGATAGACAGGCAACTAATGAAAAACTGTTTTTT. The chain employs TRBV15 and TRBJ1-4; possibly TRBD1 for D (6 bases). Germline lookup yields CDR1 LNHNV and CDR2 YYDKDF (reference sequence). The V end was cut by 0 bases, the J end by 0 bases, with 8 bases between. CDR3 length equals 16 residues.